This is a list of T cell receptor beta chains from one sample in a study of T cells in Graves' hyperthyroidism and ophthalmopathy. TCRdb analysed the multiplex PCR reads with MiXCR anew, one entry per CDR3 protein. This sample yields more than 500,000 distinct CDR3 sequences, of which 46% are seen a single time; 15% to 20% belongs to the top ten. Source material: peripheral blood or thyroid tissue (not recorded which). Receptors originate from an adult woman with Graves' disease, either hyperthyroidism or ophthalmopathy (not recorded which). The conserved cysteine and the conserved F or W are not part of the CDR3 here.

TRBV15,TRBJ2-3,ATSDIAGGSGTQY
TRBV9,TRBJ2-5,ASSVGASSETQY
TRBV28,TRBJ1-2,ASSTTGRSNYGYT
TRBV5-4,TRBJ2-7,ASSREGRTRR
TRBV9,TRBJ2-7,ASSVGTGYYEQY
TRBV7-3,TRBJ2-5,ASSSWGGSQETQY
TRBV29-1,TRBJ2-2,SVRLAGDTGELF
TRBV7-9,TRBJ1-5,ASSYGRSRGETQH
TRBV2,TRBJ2-5,ASSGPTSGREFETQY
TRBV25-1,TRBJ2-3,ASRNGGGQY
TRBV5-1,TRBJ1-1,ASSPRTAQNTEAF
TRBV7-2,TRBJ1-3,ASSPRDSTIY
TRBV5-1,TRBJ2-2,ASSLAGDTVSELF
TRBV4-1,TRBJ2-7,ASSQDDGSSYEQY
TRBV7-2,TRBJ1-1,ASSSHPSGTGSAF
TRBV20-1,TRBJ2-5,SAAGLEETQY
TRBV5-6,TRBJ1-2,ASSRGTGRYGYT
TRBV6-6,TRBJ1-5,ASSTGQNSNQPQH